Each of the 21 T cell receptor beta chains below was sequenced from the same sample in a study of CD8+CD57+ T cells in acquired aplastic anemia. Only patients with CD8+CD57+ cell expansion on flow cytometry were chosen for sequencing. For CDR3 and TCR beta VDJ profiling, genomic DNA was the template used. TCRdb passed the reads through MiXCR, listing each CDR3 protein once. The data hold under 150,000 distinct CDR3 sequences, with about two fifths observed a single time. The sample was sorted CD4+, CD8+, or CD8+CD57+ T cells (not recorded which) from PBMCs. The receptors originated from a human donor with aplastic anemia.

Remarks on this clonotype: This may come from a read error, since a much larger clone is one base off. The rearrangement uses TRBV10-3 and TRBJ1-4, with TRBD1 matching over 9 bases. Germline CDR1 and CDR2: ENHRY and SYGVKD. V gave up 10 bases and J gave up 5 bases; unmatched junction bases: 11. This CDR3 has 15 amino acids. CDR3 sequence reads: CASGYYGTGNEKLFF. CDR3 bases: TGTGCCAGCGGTTACTATGGGACAGGGAATGAAAAACTGTTTTTT.

The gene calls are TRBV28 and TRBJ1-5; D call uncertain. Trimming left V 2 bases short and J 5 bases short, with 10 bases between. The germline V gene has CDR1 MDHEN and CDR2 SYDVKM. The CDR3 has 14 residues. DNA for the CDR3: TGTGCCAGCAGTTTACGAGGTACTTATCAGCCCCAGCATTTT. This codes for CASSLRGTYQPQHF.

At least ten counts were recorded for this clonotype. The J gene is TRBJ2-6, the V gene TRBV5-5; D unclear. The CDR3 is made up of 14 amino acids. V gave up 5 bases and J gave up 4 bases, with 10 bases separating them. Looked up from germline, CDR1 is SGHKS and CDR2 is YYEKEE (reference sequence). The CDR3 DNA reads TGTGCCAGCAGAGCAGGAGCAGGGGCCAACGTCCTGACTTTC. As protein: CASRAGAGANVLTF. The full variable domain, its missing parts supplied by reference TRBV5-5 and TRBJ2-6, is DAGVTQSPTHLIKTRGQQVTLRCSPISGHKSVSWYQQVLGQGPQFIFQYYEKEERGRGNFPDRFSARQFPNYSSELNVNALLLGDSALYLCASRAGAGANVLTFGAGSRLTVL.

This clonotype came up many times. This sequence joins TRBV7-2 and TRBJ2-3; 9 bases agree with TRBD2. After removal of 0 bases from V and 3 bases from J, the junction contained 4 bases not matched to a gene. The CDR3 loop spans 16 amino acids. The germline V gene encodes CDR1 SGHTA and CDR2 FQGNSA. The CDR3 coding sequence is TGTGCCAGCAGCTTAGCGCTCGGACTAGCGACAGATACGCAGTATTTT. Its translation: CASSLALGLATDTQYF.

The J gene is TRBJ1-2, the V gene TRBV12-3 or TRBV12-4; no firm D call. Trimming removed 4 bases at V and 2 bases at J, with 11 bases between. The CDR3 consists of 14 residues. The CDR3 DNA reads as TGTGCCAGCAGTTCTACGCTCGTAAACTATGGCTACACCTTC. Translating it yields CASSSTLVNYGYTF.

This clonotype appeared once. This may be a read error, as it is one base from a much larger clone. The rearrangement uses TRBV19 and TRBJ1-5, with D tentatively TRBD1 (5 bases). The CDR3 is 17 residues long. Germline V gene data show CDR1 as LNHDA and CDR2 as SQIVND (reference sequence). V lost 3 bases, J lost 11 bases, and 26 bases lay in between. The CDR3 DNA reads as TGTGCCAGTAGTATCTCTGGGGCCTTCGTGGTGCAAGGGTCCCAGCATTTT. It yields the protein CASSISGAFVVQGSQHF.

This clonotype has only a few counts. V and J are TRBV10-1 and TRBJ2-1, with TRBD1 matching 10 bases. CDR1 and CDR2 from the germline V gene are WNHNN and SYGVQD (reference sequence). The CDR3 covers 13 residues. V gave up 11 bases and J gave up 5 bases; unmatched junction bases: 6. The chain's CDR3 is CAVSTGGHNEQFF. The CDR3 DNA sequence: TGCGCCGTATCGACAGGGGGCCACAATGAGCAGTTCTTC.

This clonotype is medium-sized. The gene calls are TRBV10-3 and TRBJ1-1; D possibly corresponds to TRBD1 (5 bases). This CDR3 spans 13 amino acids. Trimming took 4 bases from V and 2 from J, leaving 8 bases between them. The germline gives CDR1 ENHRY, CDR2 SYGVKD. The CDR3 DNA sequence: TGTGCCATCAGTGGACAGAGAAACACTGAAGCTTTCTTT. Protein: CAISGQRNTEAFF.

The chain employs TRBV2 and TRBJ1-3; D unclear. Germline V CDR1 and CDR2: SNHLY, FYNNEI. The CDR3 contains 12 residues. Deletions cut 11 bases from V and 0 bases from J, with 8 bases between. CDR3 sequence: CALSSSGNTIYF. As DNA, the CDR3 is TGTGCCCTTTCGTCCTCTGGAAACACCATATATTTT.

This sequence joins TRBV19 and TRBJ1-2; 9 bases agree with TRBD1. The CDR3 is 14 amino acids. Germline CDR1 and CDR2: LNHDA and SQIVND (reference sequence). V dropped 1 base and J dropped 5; count of bases not matched to a gene: 2. The DNA for the CDR3 is TGTGCCAGTAGTATAGTTGGGACAGGGTATGGCTACACCTTC. It codes for CASSIVGTGYGYTF.

V and J are TRBV5-1 and TRBJ2-3, with 12 bases fitting TRBD2. Germline V gives CDR1 SGHRS, CDR2 YFSETQ. This CDR3 contains 16 residues. The V segment lost 6 bases and the J segment 2 bases; nucleotides outside the gene matches: 7. CDR3 bases: TGCGCCAGCACTCCCCTAGCGGGGGGGGCCACAGATACGCAGTATTTT. Protein product: CASTPLAGGATDTQYF.

The chain has TRBV7-9 and TRBJ1-2; no reliable D call. Trimming left V 5 bases short and J 5 bases short, with 12 bases between. Germline V CDR1 and CDR2: SEHNR, FQNEAQ (reference sequence). The CDR3 loop spans 13 amino acids. The chain's CDR3 is CASSQVTEYGYTF. CDR3 nucleotide sequence: TGTGCCAGCAGCCAAGTGACGGAGTATGGCTACACCTTC.

This chain connects TRBV2 to TRBJ1-2; TRBD1 might be the D (6 bases). This CDR3 spans 13 amino acids. Germline V lookup: CDR1 SNHLY, CDR2 FYNNEI. Between the trimmed V and J ends, which lost 6 bases and 10 bases, there was a span of 18 bases. The CDR3 region has the DNA TGTGCCAGCAGCCGGAAGGGACAATCGGACTACACCTTC. Translated: CASSRKGQSDYTF.

V and J are TRBV7-2 and TRBJ2-7; 11 bases are a match to TRBD1. Germline V lookup: CDR1 SGHTA, CDR2 FQGNSA. V lost 7 bases and J lost 7; bases outside the gene matches: 6. CDR3 size: 13 residues. Here the CDR3 reads CASTRTGGDEQYF. The DNA of the CDR3 is TGTGCCAGCACTAGGACAGGGGGCGATGAGCAGTACTTC.

This clonotype came up once. The rearrangement links TRBV29-1 to TRBJ2-7; 7 positions match TRBD1. Germline loops: CDR1 SQVTM, CDR2 ANQGSEA. Losses at the gene ends were 1 base for V and 2 bases for J; bases not matched to a gene: 14. The CDR3 loop spans 17 amino acids. The CDR3 bases are TGCAGCGTTGAAGTGGGGACAGCCTCAGATCCCGCCTACGAGCAGTACTTC. Its translation is CSVEVGTASDPAYEQYF.

This clonotype was recorded a few times. The rearrangement links TRBV29-1 to TRBJ1-5; 9 nucleotides line up with TRBD1. With V trimmed by 7 bases and J by 7 bases, 8 bases remained unmatched. Germline V gene sequence: CDR1 SQVTM, CDR2 ANQGSEA. The CDR3 contains 13 residues. The CDR3: CSAGDRVKQPQHF. CDR3 sequence (DNA): TGCAGCGCGGGGGACAGGGTAAAACAGCCCCAGCATTTT.

The V gene is TRBV5-6, the J gene TRBJ2-7; D possibly matches TRBD1 or TRBD2 (7 bases each). The CDR3 has 14 amino acids. The V and J ends lost 3 bases and 6 bases respectively, with 16 bases between them. In germline, CDR1 is SGHDT, CDR2 YYEEEE. CDR3 DNA: TGTGCCAGCAGCTCGTCAGGGGGGGTAGGCGAGCAGTACTTC. This gives the protein CASSSSGGVGEQYF.

V and J are TRBV24-1 and TRBJ2-1; TRBD1 or TRBD2 may be the D gene (5 bases each). The DNA end is more similar to TRBJ2-7, so the J call may be wrong. There are 16 residues in the CDR3. Germline loops: CDR1 KGHDR, CDR2 SFDVKD. In DNA form, the CDR3 reads TGTGCCACCAGTGACCCAGGGACCACATCCTACAATGAGCAGTACGTC. Amino acids: CATSDPGTTSYNEQYV.

In the case of this clonotype: A read error may be the cause here, since a much bigger clone is one base away. The CDR3 loop reads CASSPPRNEQYV. For the CDR3, the DNA is TGTGCCAGCAGCCCCCCCCGCAACGAGCAGTACGTC. V gene TRBV7-6 combines with J gene TRBJ2-7; D unclear. Per germline, CDR1 SGHVS and CDR2 FNYEAQ. CDR3 length equals 12 residues. Trimming cost V 5 bases and J 5 bases, with 10 bases left between them.

Notes on this clonotype: A read error is possible here, since a much larger clone lies one base away. The chain is built from TRBV5-6 and TRBJ1-3, with D maybe TRBD1 (6 bases). CDR1 is SGHDT, CDR2 YYEEEE, per germline. There are 14 residues in the CDR3. CDR3 sequence: CANSPGGLGNTIYF. The CDR3, as DNA: TGTGCCAACAGCCCGGGGGGCCTCGGAAACACCATATATTTT.

The V call is TRBV19, the J call TRBJ2-6, with 10 bases aligning to TRBD1. V lost 5 bases and J lost 1; bases outside the gene matches: 11. The germline gives CDR1 LNHDA, CDR2 SQIVND (reference sequence). The CDR3 is 19 amino acids. Here the CDR3 reads CASSAPGQGHRSGANVLTF. CDR3 DNA sequence: TGTGCCAGTAGTGCCCCGGGACAGGGGCATCGGTCTGGGGCCAACGTCCTGACTTTC.